This TCR beta chain was captured by sequencing in a study of shared clonotypes between healthy human individuals. Sequencing was performed with immunoSEQ multiplex PCR; in TCRdb, only in-frame clones are kept and a portion is missing. The sample contains approximately 500,000 clones, 75% to 85% of which appear only once. This clone was observed once. This TCR derives from a woman in her 40s in good health. Some clones in this sample may be carry-over from other donors' samples. The specimen sequenced was PBMCs.

The CDR3 reads CASSSAGGATGELFF. CDR3 DNA: TGTGCCAGCAGCTCGGCCGGTGGGGCTACCGGGGAGCTGTTTTTT. The chain joins TRBV5-6 to TRBJ2-2, with a tentative D call TRBD1 (5 bases). This CDR3 has 15 amino acids. The germline V gene has CDR1 SGHDT and CDR2 YYEEEE. V lost 3 bases and J 5 bases, leaving 14 bases between the germline ends.